These 18 T cell receptor beta chains were all obtained from the same sample, sequenced in a study of T cell responses to AZD1222 COVID-19 vaccine. The protocol was immunoSEQ multiplex PCR, while the TCRdb copy is restricted to in-frame clones and leaves out a portion. This table holds over 50,000 clones, roughly 80% found once. The source material was peripheral blood, sampled 28 days after the second AZD1222 dose. Receptors originate from an adult who received the AZD1222 COVID-19 vaccine.

The chain employs TRBV7-2 and TRBJ2-1; D unresolved. CDR3 length equals 15 residues. The V gene's germline CDR1 is SGHTA and CDR2 FQGNSA. V was clipped by 2 bases and J by 6 bases, with 14 bases between them. CDR3 bases: TGTGCCAGCAGCTTATTTCCCAAACCGGGCAATGAGCAGTTCTTC. It encodes CASSLFPKPGNEQFF.

V is TRBV15 and J is TRBJ2-5; the D gene is possibly TRBD1 (6 bases). The CDR3 contains 13 residues. Trimming left V 2 bases short and J 5 bases short, with 9 bases between. The germline V gene has CDR1 LNHNV and CDR2 YYDKDF (reference sequence). The CDR3 is CATSRQGLETQYF. CDR3 bases: TGTGCCACCAGCAGACAGGGGCTGGAGACCCAGTACTTC.

Notes on this clone: The sample holds other DNA sequences that translate to the same CDR3. The chain is built from TRBV19 and TRBJ1-6, with D unclear. CDR1 and CDR2 from the germline V gene are LNHDA and SQIVND (reference sequence). Trimming pared 1 base from V and 0 bases from J, leaving 4 bases between. CDR3 length: 15 residues. DNA for the CDR3: TGTGCCAGTAGTATAGCAAGCTCCTATAATTCACCCCTCCACTTT. Its translation is CASSIASSYNSPLHF. Filled out from reference TRBV19 and TRBJ1-6, the complete variable domain reads DGGITQSPKYLFRKEGQNVTLSCEQNLNHDAMYWYRQDPGQGLRLIYYSQIVNDFQKGDIAEGYSVSREKKESFPLTVTSAQKNPTAFYLCASSIASSYNSPLHFGNGTRLTVT.

The chain links TRBV21-1 to TRBJ1-5; the tabulated D call, TRBD1, remains unverified against the DNA. TRBV21-1 is recorded as a pseudogene. The CDR3 sequence is 15 residues long. The CDR3 bases are TGTGCCAGCAGCAAAGCATTAGGGGGCGGGCAGCCCCAGCATTTT. This translates into CASSKALGGGQPQHF.

The CDR3, as DNA: TGTGCCAGCAGACCAGGAGAAGGAGATACGCAGTATTTT. Translating it yields CASRPGEGDTQYF. The rearrangement uses TRBV2 and TRBJ2-3; no clear D gene. The V end was cut by 6 bases, the J end by 5 bases, with 12 bases between. CDR3 size: 13 residues. Germline assignment: CDR1 SNHLY and CDR2 FYNNEI.

The genes are TRBV7-8 and TRBJ2-7; TRBD2 aligns across 8 bases. Germline CDR1 reads SGHVS; CDR2 reads FQNEAQ. The CDR3 consists of 14 residues. V trimming: 2 bases; J trimming: 0 bases; junction bases outside the gene matches: 0. The CDR3 region has the DNA TGTGCCAGCAGCTTAAGCGGGAGCTCCTACGAGCAGTACTTC. It is translated as CASSLSGSSYEQYF.

J is TRBJ1-4 and V is TRBV29-1; D not certain. CDR1 is SQVTM, CDR2 ANQGSEA, per germline. Trimming took 5 bases from V and 0 from J, leaving 7 bases between them. The CDR3 contains 13 residues. The CDR3 DNA reads as TGCAGCGTTCGACACTCAACTAATGAAAAACTGTTTTTT. Translation: CSVRHSTNEKLFF.

CDR3 in DNA: TGTGCCAGCAGCCAAGATATGGGCAGGGGGGAGCCCCAGCATTTT. Its translation is CASSQDMGRGEPQHF. The chain joins TRBV4-2 to TRBJ1-5; 7 nucleotides agree with TRBD1. Germline V gene sequence: CDR1 LGHNA, CDR2 YNFKEQ. The CDR3 consists of 15 residues. Losses at the gene ends were 0 bases for V and 8 bases for J; bases not matched to a gene: 7.

The V gene is TRBV5-6, the J gene TRBJ2-7; D perhaps matches TRBD1 (6 bases). Trimming shortened V by 2 bases and J by 7 bases, and 13 bases separated the two germline ends. The CDR3 contains 13 residues. CDR1 is SGHDT, CDR2 YYEEEE, per germline. The CDR3 loop is CASSFQTQGEQYV. Here the CDR3 DNA reads TGTGCCAGCAGCTTTCAGACCCAGGGGGAGCAGTACGTC.

This chain uses TRBV11-3 with TRBJ2-5; TRBD1 aligns across 7 bases. This CDR3 is built from 19 residues. Germline trimming cut 0 bases from V and 7 bases from J; bases unmatched to any gene: 20. Germline CDR1 reads SGHNT; CDR2 reads YENEEA. CDR3 sequence reads: CASSLESPQSTHRGVTQYF. CDR3 nucleotides: TGTGCCAGCAGCTTAGAGAGCCCCCAATCGACCCACAGGGGAGTGACCCAGTACTTC.

The chain employs TRBV11-2 and TRBJ2-1; 9 bases fit TRBD2. The junction had 4 bases not matched to a gene; V was cut back by 1 base and J by 9 bases. The CDR3 length is 14 residues. The germline V gene has CDR1 SGHAT and CDR2 FQNNGV. The CDR3 nucleotides are TGTGCCAGCAGCTTAGGTAGCGGGAGTGGTGAGCAGTTCTTC. This sequence encodes CASSLGSGSGEQFF. Looking up the rest from reference TRBV11-2 and TRBJ2-1 gives the full variable domain: EAGVAQSPRYKIIEKRQSVAFWCNPISGHATLYWYQQILGQGPKLLIQFQNNGVVDDSQLPKDRFSAERLKGVDSTLKIQPAKLEDSAVYLCASSLGSGSGEQFFGPGTRLTVL.

The chain has TRBV2 and TRBJ1-1; 7 nucleotides agree with TRBD1. The CDR3 has 12 amino acids. J gave up 1 base and V 8 bases, and 1 base lay outside the gene matches. CDR1 SNHLY and CDR2 FYNNEI come from the germline V gene. The CDR3 nucleotides are TGTGCCAGCGGACAGGAGAACACTGAAGCTTTCTTT. Translating it yields CASGQENTEAFF.

The V gene is TRBV11-3, the J gene TRBJ2-7, with 9 bases matching TRBD1. V was pared by 1 base and J by 1 base, with 2 bases of the junction left unmatched. The CDR3 runs to 15 residues. CDR1 is SGHNT, CDR2 YENEEA, per germline. CDR3 DNA sequence: TGTGCCAGCAGCTTAGGGGACAGGGATTCCTACGAGCAGTACTTC. It encodes CASSLGDRDSYEQYF. The whole variable domain, remainder taken from reference TRBV11-3 and TRBJ2-7, is EAGVVQSPRYKIIEKKQPVAFWCNPISGHNTLYWYLQNLGQGPELLIRYENEEAVDDSQLPKDRFSAERLKGVDSTLKIQPAELGDSAVYLCASSLGDRDSYEQYFGPGTRLTVT.

The V call is TRBV28, the J call TRBJ1-3, with D tentatively TRBD1 (6 bases). Trimming stripped 5 bases from V and 0 bases from J, with 8 bases between. Germline CDR1 and CDR2: MDHEN and SYDVKM. The CDR3 contains 14 residues. The CDR3 nucleotides read TGTGCCAGCAGTGGAGGGGGCTCTGGAAACACCATATATTTT. Residues: CASSGGGSGNTIYF.

V is TRBV7-8 and J is TRBJ2-6; maybe TRBD1 (6 bases). The ends were cut back, 5 bases at V and 3 bases at J, with 11 bases in the middle. Germline CDR1 reads SGHVS; CDR2 reads FQNEAQ. The CDR3 is made up of 15 amino acids. The CDR3 loop is CASSLDRIGANVLTF. The CDR3, as DNA: TGTGCCAGCAGCCTCGACAGGATTGGGGCCAACGTCCTGACTTTC.

The gene calls are TRBV28 and TRBJ2-7; 7 positions match TRBD2. CDR1 and CDR2 from the germline V gene are MDHEN and SYDVKM. The CDR3 length is 13 residues. Germline trimming cut 9 bases from V and 1 base from J; bases unmatched to any gene: 6. CDR3 sequence reads: CASIPGGSYEQYF. CDR3 DNA: TGTGCCAGTATACCGGGGGGTTCCTACGAGCAGTACTTC. The full variable domain, in which reference TRBV28 and TRBJ2-7 provide the parts outside the CDR3, is DVKVTQSSRYLVKRTGEKVFLECVQDMDHENMFWYRQDPGLGLRLIYFSYDVKMKEKGDIPEGYSVSREKKERFSLILESASTNQTSMYLCASIPGGSYEQYFGPGTRLTVT.

The chain is built from TRBV18 and TRBJ1-3; the match to TRBD1 covers 7 bases. CDR1 and CDR2 (germline): KGHSH, LQKENI. The trim removed 6 bases at V and 0 bases at J, leaving 8 bases unmatched. CDR3 length equals 16 residues. The CDR3 sequence: CASSRMGQPSGNTIYF. The CDR3 DNA is TGTGCCAGCTCCCGAATGGGACAGCCCTCTGGAAACACCATATATTTT.

The V call is TRBV3-1 (or the pseudogene TRBV3-2), the J call TRBJ2-2; TRBD1 is a possible D gene (6 bases). The germline V gene encodes CDR1 LGHDT and CDR2 YNNKEL (reference sequence). The length of the CDR3 is 13 residues. The V end lost 6 bases, the J end lost 5 bases, and 10 bases lay between the germline ends. CDR3: CASRQGGTGELFF. CDR3 in DNA: TGTGCCAGCAGACAGGGTGGTACCGGGGAGCTGTTTTTT.